This T cell receptor beta chain was recovered during a study of blood T cell repertoires in COVID-19. Study overall: Both acute and convalescent COVID-19 samples were obtained from the United States, Italy and Spain.

This clone was seen a few times. The CDR3 extends over 21 amino acids. Germline CDR1 and CDR2: MNHEY and SVGEGT. V lost 0 bases to trimming and J lost 7 bases; unmatched junction nucleotides: 21. Study processing details: Nucleated cell number was recorded as an estimate derived from reference gene primer amplification. Sequenced by immunoSEQ multiplex PCR; TCRdb stores in-frame clones only, minus some. For V, J and clone size, that table is used; D and trimming come from the DNA. In the table there are some 180,000 clones, approximately 78% of which are singletons. The receptor's source is a woman of 80 years or more with active or convalescent COVID-19. The sequenced sample consisted of peripheral blood. The J gene is TRBJ2-1, the V gene TRBV6-2 or TRBV6-3; 10 bases match TRBD2. CDR3 protein: CASSYSIGLGSSGGAPNEQFF. The CDR3 nucleotides read TGTGCCAGCAGTTACTCGATAGGGTTAGGGTCTAGCGGGGGTGCTCCTAATGAGCAGTTCTTC.